Here is one T cell receptor (beta chain) with its context. What it binds is unknown. The data are from a study of T cells expressing NK-cell markers. For the study at large: Most of the eight sequenced donors were HCMV-seropositive; one was seronegative. Whole-study findings and limits: Dominance of the CD3+CD56-NKG2C+ fraction by these clonotypes also held in several donors.

UMIs were included in TCR beta cDNA generated by 5'RACE template switching. TCRdb reprocessed the 5' RACE reads and stores each CDR3 protein as one record, lacking DNA. The listing contains about 150,000 distinct CDR3 sequences. This CDR3 region has 14 residues. CDR1 KGHDR and CDR2 SFDVKD come from the germline V gene. Sequencing was done on a sample of blood T cells: a sorted CD56 or NKG2C T cell subset, CD4+ or CD8+ T cells, or bulk PBMC T cells (not recorded which). This TCR was sampled from a man between 18 and 29 years old in good health. J is TRBJ2-2 and V is TRBV24-1; as DNA is missing, the TRBD2 call by TCRdb cannot be tested. CDR3 amino acids: CATSPGLHTGELFF.